Shown below are 9 T cell receptor beta chains from a single sample sequenced in a study of blood T cell repertoires in COVID-19. Clones were sequenced by immunoSEQ multiplex PCR, and TCRdb holds only the in-frame ones, with some missing. The profile shows 300,000 to 450,000 clones, 80% to 90% of them singletons. Sequenced: PBMCs or T cells enriched from blood (not recorded which). These receptor sequences come from a man between 18 and 29 years old who had recovered from COVID-19.

The rearrangement uses TRBV5-8 and TRBJ1-2; TRBD1 matches at 7 bases. Germline CDR1 and CDR2: SGHTS and YDEGEE. This CDR3 is built from 14 residues. After removal of 4 bases from V and 7 bases from J, the junction contained 10 bases not matched to a gene. Here the CDR3 DNA reads TGTGCCAGCAGCAGGGGGCAGCCGGAGAGTGGCTACACCTTC. This translates into CASSRGQPESGYTF. The variable domain in full, completed from reference TRBV5-8 and TRBJ1-2, reads EAGVTQSPTHLIKTRGQQATLRCSPISGHTSVYWYQQALGLGLQFLLWYDEGEERNRGNFPPRFSGRQFPNYSSELNVNALELEDSALYLCASSRGQPESGYTFGSGTRLTVV.

The chain is built from TRBV19 and TRBJ1-1; 8 bases line up with TRBD1. The V and J ends lost 6 bases and 4 bases, in that order; junction bases with no gene match: 4. The length of the CDR3 is 13 residues. The germline V gene encodes CDR1 LNHDA and CDR2 SQIVND (reference sequence). The chain's CDR3 is CASRDRVGTEAFF. In DNA, the CDR3 is TGTGCCAGTAGGGACAGGGTAGGCACTGAAGCTTTCTTT. The full variable domain, with the rest looked up from reference TRBV19 and TRBJ1-1, is DGGITQSPKYLFRKEGQNVTLSCEQNLNHDAMYWYRQDPGQGLRLIYYSQIVNDFQKGDIAEGYSVSREKKESFPLTVTSAQKNPTAFYLCASRDRVGTEAFFGQGTRLTVV.

The chain links TRBV6-6 to TRBJ2-1, with 8 bases aligning to TRBD1. The V gene's germline CDR1 is MNHNY and CDR2 SVGAGI (reference sequence). This CDR3 has 14 residues. V was clipped by 6 bases and J by 5 bases; unmatched bases: 6. As DNA, the CDR3 is TGTGCCAGCAGCCCGGGACAGGCGAACAATGAGCAGTTCTTC. Its translation is CASSPGQANNEQFF.

The CDR3 DNA follows: TGTGCCAGCAGTTTTAAAGTTAGAACGGTGTTTTTT. This codes for CASSFKVRTVFF. This chain joins TRBV6-5 and TRBJ1-4; D is uncertain. Trimming stripped 4 bases from V and 15 bases from J, with 15 bases between. Looked up from germline, CDR1 is MNHEY and CDR2 is SVGAGI. The CDR3 runs to 12 residues.

V usage is TRBV5-4 and J usage is TRBJ2-5; TRBD1 matches at 7 bases. V was pared by 4 bases and J by 4 bases, with 7 bases of the junction left unmatched. Germline lookup yields CDR1 SGHNT and CDR2 YYREEE (reference sequence). This CDR3 comprises 14 residues. The CDR3 is CASSLGQQRETQYF. The CDR3 bases are TGTGCCAGCAGCCTGGGACAGCAGAGAGAGACCCAGTACTTC.

J is TRBJ2-1 and V is TRBV5-1; D possibly corresponds to TRBD2 (5 bases). The CDR3 sequence is 14 residues long. The V gene's germline CDR1 is SGHRS and CDR2 YFSETQ. Trimming shortened V by 7 bases and J by 0 bases, and 11 bases separated the two germline ends. The CDR3: CASGIGSSYNEQFF. In DNA form, the CDR3 reads TGCGCCAGCGGCATTGGGAGCTCCTACAATGAGCAGTTCTTC.

This sequence joins TRBV5-1 and TRBJ1-1; 8 bases are a match to TRBD1. Germline CDR1 reads SGHRS; CDR2 reads YFSETQ. The CDR3 runs to 16 residues. V shed 4 bases, J shed 4 bases, and the junction held 12 bases outside the gene matches. CDR3 loop: CASSVAPGGRGTEAFF. Here the CDR3 DNA reads TGCGCCAGCAGCGTTGCCCCAGGGGGCCGGGGCACTGAAGCTTTCTTT. The variable domain in full, with the rest retrieved from reference TRBV5-1 and TRBJ1-1, is KAGVTQTPRYLIKTRGQQVTLSCSPISGHRSVSWYQQTPGQGLQFLFEYFSETQRNKGNFPGRFSGRQFSNSRSEMNVSTLELGDSALYLCASSVAPGGRGTEAFFGQGTRLTVV.

The chain joins TRBV19 to TRBJ1-1; D is unclear. There are 14 residues in the CDR3. The germline V gene has CDR1 LNHDA and CDR2 SQIVND (reference sequence). Trimming shortened V by 3 bases and J by 7 bases, and 15 bases separated the two germline ends. CDR3 region: CASSIYGRRGEAFF. The CDR3 nucleotides read TGTGCCAGTAGTATTTATGGACGACGGGGTGAAGCTTTCTTT.

This sequence joins TRBV28 and TRBJ2-7; TRBD1 is a possible D gene (5 bases). The CDR3 has 13 residues. Trimming shortened V by 3 bases and J by 2 bases, and 8 bases separated the two germline ends. Germline-derived CDR1 and CDR2 are MDHEN and SYDVKM. The CDR3 nucleotides read TGTGCCAGCAGTTTGGCAGGGCCCTACGAGCAGTACTTC. This translates into CASSLAGPYEQYF.